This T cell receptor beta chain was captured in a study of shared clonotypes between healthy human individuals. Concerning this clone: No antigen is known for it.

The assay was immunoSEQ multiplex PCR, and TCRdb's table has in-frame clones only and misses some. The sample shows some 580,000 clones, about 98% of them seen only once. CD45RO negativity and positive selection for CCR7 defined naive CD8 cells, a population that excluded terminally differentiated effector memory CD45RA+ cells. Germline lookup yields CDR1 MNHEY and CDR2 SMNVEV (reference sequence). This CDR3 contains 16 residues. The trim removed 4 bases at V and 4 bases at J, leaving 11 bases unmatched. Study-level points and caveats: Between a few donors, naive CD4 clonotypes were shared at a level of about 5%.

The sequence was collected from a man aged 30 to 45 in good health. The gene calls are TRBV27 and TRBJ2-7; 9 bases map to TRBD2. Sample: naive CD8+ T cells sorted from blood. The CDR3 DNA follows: TGTGCCAGCAGTTCCTGGGGAAGCGGGAGGTTATACGAGCAGTACTTC. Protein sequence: CASSSWGSGRLYEQYF.